This TCR beta chain is from a study of cytomegalovirus exposure and HLA in healthy donors. Turning to the study itself: Early released data comprised around 79 million unique TCRs from HLA-typed donors. Whole-study results and caveats: Later analysis identified a missense DCLRE1C variant that was linked to TCR beta V- and J-gene trimming. It was only CMV serostatus that was available as immune exposure information. Productive rates of about 90% or about 30% were seen for most TCR beta V segments in an earlier analysis.

Both 60 Vbeta primers and 13 Jbeta primers went into the PCR. Profiled with immunoSEQ multiplex PCR; TCRdb holds only in-frame clones, not every one. Of 150,000 to 200,000 clones listed, about 79% are singletons. This clone was seen a single time. Antigen unknown. The sequence derives from a man aged 45-65 years in good health and CMV-seropositive. The sample comprised PBMCs.

CDR3 in DNA: TGTGCCGTCGGGGAGGGGCAGGGAATAACTGAAGCTTTCTTT. Translation gives CAVGEGQGITEAFF. The V gene is TRBV2, the J gene TRBJ1-1; D is possibly TRBD1 (5 bases). Trimming took off 11 bases at V and 5 bases at J, with 21 bases between the two ends. The germline CDR1 and CDR2 sequences are SNHLY and FYNNEI. This CDR3 spans 14 amino acids.